This T cell receptor (beta chain) was recovered during a study of blood T cell repertoires in COVID-19. This clone has more than one count but fewer than ten. Using immunoSEQ multiplex PCR, the repertoire was profiled, and TCRdb retains in-frame clones only, with some absent. The sample lists about 210,000 clones; almost 85% were seen once. This CDR3 comprises 16 residues. Germline-derived CDR1 and CDR2 are SGHKS and YYEKEE (reference sequence). Trimming removed 0 bases from V and 7 bases from J; junction bases left unmatched: 4. The specimen sequenced was peripheral blood. This TCR derives from a woman in her seventies with COVID-19, enrolled during active disease. The chain couples TRBV5-5 to TRBJ1-6; 10 bases fit TRBD1. In nucleotides, the CDR3 is TGTGCCAGCAGCTTGGTCCCGGGACAGGGGAATTCACCCCTCCACTTT. As protein: CASSLVPGQGNSPLHF.